Listed below are T cell receptor beta chains from one sample, sequenced in a study of blood T cells in healthy people across ages. Using its own MiXCR run on the 5' RACE reads, TCRdb lists one record per CDR3 protein. The profile shows about 1,400,000 distinct CDR3 sequences, about 40% of them singletons. The sample was blood. Every receptor here comes from a woman aged 18-29 years in good health. CDR3s include the opening cysteine and the closing phenylalanine or tryptophan. The order of the fields is J gene, D gene, clone size, V gene, CDR3 DNA, CDR3 protein. A D gene is named only where the DNA matches it firmly. Not all rows give a size; the values are once, few, many and, for expanded clones, a class.

J gene: TRBJ1-4
D gene: NA
clone size: NA
V gene: TRBV25-1
CDR3 DNA: TGTGCCAGCAGTGAGCCCGGTCATAGTGAAAAACTGTTTTTT
CDR3 protein: CASSEPGHSEKLFF

J gene: TRBJ2-1
D gene: TRBD2
clone size: NA
V gene: TRBV11-2
CDR3 DNA: TGTGCCAGCAGCGTCCCCCGATGGACTAGCGGGAGTTTGGCTGTTGAGCAGTTCTTC
CDR3 protein: CASSVPRWTSGSLAVEQFF

J gene: TRBJ1-2
D gene: TRBD1
clone size: NA
V gene: TRBV27
CDR3 DNA: TGTGCCAGCAGCCCGGGACAGGGGTTCTATGGCTACACCTTC
CDR3 protein: CASSPGQGFYGYTF

J gene: TRBJ1-6
D gene: NA
clone size: few
V gene: TRBV4-1
CDR3 DNA: TGCGCCAGCAGCCAAGATCTAAGGGGAACTTATAATTCACCCCTCCACTTT
CDR3 protein: CASSQDLRGTYNSPLHF

J gene: TRBJ2-7
D gene: NA
clone size: NA
V gene: TRBV3-1
CDR3 DNA: TGTGCCAGCAGCCAACGACAGATACGCTCCTACGAGCAGTACTTC
CDR3 protein: CASSQRQIRSYEQYF

J gene: TRBJ1-5
D gene: NA
clone size: NA
V gene: TRBV28
CDR3 DNA: TGTGCCAGCAGGAGTCAGGCCGTAGGGCCCCAGCATTTT
CDR3 protein: CASRSQAVGPQHF

J gene: TRBJ2-1
D gene: TRBD2
clone size: few
V gene: TRBV5-1
CDR3 DNA: TGCGCCAGCAGCTTGGGGCGGGCTAGCGGATACAATGAGCAGTTCTTC
CDR3 protein: CASSLGRASGYNEQFF

J gene: TRBJ1-1
D gene: NA
clone size: NA
V gene: TRBV27
CDR3 DNA: TGTGCCAGCAGTTTAGATCAGGGGAGGCCTGAAGCTTTCTTT
CDR3 protein: CASSLDQGRPEAFF

J gene: TRBJ2-1
D gene: NA
clone size: once
V gene: TRBV6-5
CDR3 DNA: TGTGCCAGCAGTCATAGTAGCTCCTACAATGAGCAGTTCTTC
CDR3 protein: CASSHSSSYNEQFF

J gene: TRBJ1-1
D gene: TRBD1
clone size: once
V gene: TRBV10-3
CDR3 DNA: TGTGCCATCAGTGGTGGCAGGGGGTTTAACACTGAAGCTTTCTTT
CDR3 protein: CAISGGRGFNTEAFF

J gene: TRBJ1-3
D gene: NA
clone size: few
V gene: TRBV29-1
CDR3 DNA: TGCAGCGTTGAGGAGGCGACCTCTGGAAACACCATATATTTT
CDR3 protein: CSVEEATSGNTIYF

J gene: TRBJ1-5
D gene: TRBD1
clone size: few
V gene: TRBV12-3/TRBV12-4
CDR3 DNA: TGTGCCAGCAGCCGGGACAGGGGTAGCAATCAGCCCCAGCATTTT
CDR3 protein: CASSRDRGSNQPQHF

J gene: TRBJ2-1
D gene: TRBD2
clone size: NA
V gene: TRBV29-1
CDR3 DNA: TGCAGCGTTGAAGTGGTTAGGGCTAGCGGGAGAGGTGAGCAGTTCTTC
CDR3 protein: CSVEVVRASGRGEQFF

J gene: TRBJ1-2
D gene: NA
clone size: many
V gene: TRBV7-9
CDR3 DNA: TGTGCCAGCAGCTTTCAAGACTATGGCTACACCTTC
CDR3 protein: CASSFQDYGYTF

J gene: TRBJ2-7
D gene: TRBD1
clone size: NA
V gene: TRBV10-3
CDR3 DNA: TGTGCCATCAGGGCGGACAGGGGGGAGGACGAGCAGTACTTC
CDR3 protein: CAIRADRGEDEQYF

J gene: TRBJ1-2
D gene: NA
clone size: NA
V gene: TRBV5-1
CDR3 DNA: TGCGCCAGCAGCGTGGGGGGCGTTAACTATGGCTACACCTTC
CDR3 protein: CASSVGGVNYGYTF

J gene: TRBJ2-5
D gene: TRBD2
clone size: NA
V gene: TRBV4-2
CDR3 DNA: TGTGCCAGCAGCCAATACGGGACTAGCGGGATCCAAGAGACCCAGTACTTC
CDR3 protein: CASSQYGTSGIQETQYF

J gene: TRBJ1-2
D gene: NA
clone size: NA
V gene: TRBV6-5
CDR3 DNA: TGTGCCAGCAGGAGCCAGACGACAGCTAACTATGGCTACACCTTC
CDR3 protein: CASRSQTTANYGYTF

J gene: TRBJ2-7
D gene: TRBD2
clone size: few
V gene: TRBV28
CDR3 DNA: TGTGCCAGCAGTCCAACCAGGGCGGGGGGCTACGAGCAGTACTTC
CDR3 protein: CASSPTRAGGYEQYF

J gene: TRBJ1-2
D gene: NA
clone size: few
V gene: TRBV20-1
CDR3 DNA: TGCAGTGCTAGTGGGGCAGGGAACTATGGCTACACCTTC
CDR3 protein: CSASGAGNYGYTF

J gene: TRBJ2-7
D gene: TRBD1
clone size: few
V gene: TRBV3-1
CDR3 DNA: TGTGCCAGCAGCCCGACGGGACAGGGAGGTTACGAGCAGTACTTC
CDR3 protein: CASSPTGQGGYEQYF

J gene: TRBJ2-3
D gene: TRBD2
clone size: NA
V gene: TRBV6-6
CDR3 DNA: TGTGCCAGCAGTTACTCGAGATGGGGTAGCGGGACCGATACGCAGTATTTT
CDR3 protein: CASSYSRWGSGTDTQYF

J gene: TRBJ1-2
D gene: NA
clone size: NA
V gene: TRBV9
CDR3 DNA: TGTGCCAGCAGCCTCCCAGGCCCCTATGGCTACACCTTC
CDR3 protein: CASSLPGPYGYTF

J gene: TRBJ2-7
D gene: TRBD2
clone size: NA
V gene: TRBV7-6
CDR3 DNA: TGTGCCAGCAGCTTAGGGACTAGCGTGGTCTACGAGCAGTACTTC
CDR3 protein: CASSLGTSVVYEQYF

J gene: TRBJ1-2
D gene: NA
clone size: NA
V gene: TRBV6-2/TRBV6-3
CDR3 DNA: TGTGCCAGCACTGATATTTATGGCTACACCTTC
CDR3 protein: CASTDIYGYTF

J gene: TRBJ2-6
D gene: NA
clone size: NA
V gene: TRBV10-1
CDR3 DNA: TGCGCCAGCAGTGAGTCGGCCGGGGCCAACGTCCTGACTTTC
CDR3 protein: CASSESAGANVLTF

J gene: TRBJ2-5
D gene: NA
clone size: NA
V gene: TRBV6-5
CDR3 DNA: TGTGCCAGCAGTTACAGTGGCCCGGGGGAGACCCAGTACTTC
CDR3 protein: CASSYSGPGETQYF

J gene: TRBJ2-7
D gene: TRBD1
clone size: few
V gene: TRBV30
CDR3 DNA: TGTGCCCGTGAGGGACAGGCCTACGAGCAGTACTTC
CDR3 protein: CAREGQAYEQYF

J gene: TRBJ2-7
D gene: NA
clone size: NA
V gene: TRBV7-6
CDR3 DNA: TGTGCCAGCAGCCTAGGGGGCGGGGCGAACTACGAGCAGTACTTC
CDR3 protein: CASSLGGGANYEQYF

J gene: TRBJ1-1
D gene: NA
clone size: NA
V gene: TRBV5-1
CDR3 DNA: TGCGCCAGCAGCATTCAGGGAGCAGGAAACACTGAAGCTTTCTTT
CDR3 protein: CASSIQGAGNTEAFF

J gene: TRBJ2-7
D gene: NA
clone size: few
V gene: TRBV7-2
CDR3 DNA: TGTGCCAGCAGCTGGGCTATGGGGGAAGGTTACGAGCAGTACTTC
CDR3 protein: CASSWAMGEGYEQYF

J gene: TRBJ2-7
D gene: NA
clone size: few
V gene: TRBV20-1
CDR3 DNA: TGCAGTGCTTTCGAGAGGGGGATCTCCTACGAGCAGTACTTC
CDR3 protein: CSAFERGISYEQYF

J gene: TRBJ1-5
D gene: NA
clone size: NA
V gene: TRBV20-1
CDR3 DNA: TGCAGTGCCCCGGACGGGAATCAGCCCCAGCATTTT
CDR3 protein: CSAPDGNQPQHF

J gene: TRBJ2-1
D gene: TRBD2
clone size: NA
V gene: TRBV7-8
CDR3 DNA: TGTGCCAGCAGCTTAGGGCTACTAGCGTACAATGAGCAGTTCTTC
CDR3 protein: CASSLGLLAYNEQFF

J gene: TRBJ1-2
D gene: NA
clone size: few
V gene: TRBV3-1
CDR3 DNA: TGTGCCAGCAGCCAAGGCGGTCATGAAAGGCGATCTAACTATGGCTACACCTTC
CDR3 protein: CASSQGGHERRSNYGYTF

J gene: TRBJ2-1
D gene: NA
clone size: NA
V gene: TRBV5-8
CDR3 DNA: TGTGCCAGCAGCTTGGAACTCACGGGGACGTTCTACAATGAGCAGTTCTTC
CDR3 protein: CASSLELTGTFYNEQFF

J gene: TRBJ2-6
D gene: NA
clone size: few
V gene: TRBV7-9
CDR3 DNA: TGTGCCAGCACCCGGAACTCTGGGGCCAACGTCCTGACTTTC
CDR3 protein: CASTRNSGANVLTF

J gene: TRBJ2-7
D gene: NA
clone size: NA
V gene: TRBV29-1
CDR3 DNA: TGCAGCGTAAATAGCGGTATAACCTACGAGCAGTACTTC
CDR3 protein: CSVNSGITYEQYF

J gene: TRBJ1-3
D gene: NA
clone size: NA
V gene: TRBV3-1
CDR3 DNA: TGTGCCAGCAGCCGCTCGGGACGAGACACCATATATTTT
CDR3 protein: CASSRSGRDTIYF

J gene: TRBJ1-4
D gene: NA
clone size: NA
V gene: TRBV20-1
CDR3 DNA: TGCAGTGCTACGTTCCAGGGTTCTAGGGAAAAACTGTTTTTT
CDR3 protein: CSATFQGSREKLFF

J gene: TRBJ1-4
D gene: TRBD1
clone size: NA
V gene: TRBV7-8
CDR3 DNA: TGTGCCAGCAGCAACCCGGGACAGGGACGAAAACTGTTTTTT
CDR3 protein: CASSNPGQGRKLFF

J gene: TRBJ2-7
D gene: NA
clone size: NA
V gene: TRBV2
CDR3 DNA: TGTGCCAGCAGTGAAGAGGGGACTGGATCCTACGAGCAGTACTTC
CDR3 protein: CASSEEGTGSYEQYF

J gene: TRBJ2-6
D gene: NA
clone size: NA
V gene: TRBV20-1
CDR3 DNA: TGCAGTGCTAGTGACCGGGGGTCGGGGGCCAACGTCCTGACTTTC
CDR3 protein: CSASDRGSGANVLTF

J gene: TRBJ1-2
D gene: NA
clone size: NA
V gene: TRBV2
CDR3 DNA: TGTGCCACATCACCCAACGGCTATGGCTACACCTTC
CDR3 protein: CATSPNGYGYTF

J gene: TRBJ2-3
D gene: TRBD2
clone size: NA
V gene: TRBV4-1
CDR3 DNA: TGCGCCAGCAGCCAAGAATCTAGCGGGAGGGGCACAGATACGCAGTATTTT
CDR3 protein: CASSQESSGRGTDTQYF